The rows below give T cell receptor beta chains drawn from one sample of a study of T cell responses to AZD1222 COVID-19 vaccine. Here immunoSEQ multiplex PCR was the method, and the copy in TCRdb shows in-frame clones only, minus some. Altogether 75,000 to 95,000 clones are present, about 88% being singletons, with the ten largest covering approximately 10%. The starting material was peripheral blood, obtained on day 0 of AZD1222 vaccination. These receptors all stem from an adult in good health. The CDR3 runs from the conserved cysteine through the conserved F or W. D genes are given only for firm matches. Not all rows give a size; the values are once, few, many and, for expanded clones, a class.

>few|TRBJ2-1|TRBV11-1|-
TGTGCCAGCAGCTTAGCGCAGGGGTCGGAGCAGTTCTTC
CASSLAQGSEQFF
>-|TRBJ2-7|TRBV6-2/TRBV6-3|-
TGTGCCAGCAGTAGAACTAGCTACGAGCAGTACTTC
CASSRTSYEQYF
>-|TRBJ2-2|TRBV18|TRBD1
TGTGCCAGCTCACCAATGGTTTTGGGACAGGGGAACACCGGGGAGCTGTTTTTT
CASSPMVLGQGNTGELFF
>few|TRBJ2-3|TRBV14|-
TGTGCCAGCAGCTCCCCCGCAAACGGTCTCACAGATACGCAGTATTTT
CASSSPANGLTDTQYF
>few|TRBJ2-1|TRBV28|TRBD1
TGTGCCAGCAGTCCGAGGACAGGACCTTACAATGAGCAGTTCTTC
CASSPRTGPYNEQFF
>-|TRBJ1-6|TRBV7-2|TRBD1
TGTGCCAGCAGCTTATTCAGGGGGCGATCACCCCTCCACTTT
CASSLFRGRSPLHF
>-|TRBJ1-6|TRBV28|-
TGTGCCAGCAGTTCGGGCGCGTATAATTCACCCCTCCACTTT
CASSSGAYNSPLHF
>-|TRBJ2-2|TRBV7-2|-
TGTGCCAGCAGCCGTGAGGCGGCAGTGAACACCGGGGAGCTGTTTTTT
CASSREAAVNTGELFF
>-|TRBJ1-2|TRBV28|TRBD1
TGTGCCAGCACCTCGCCGGGACAGGGAAGCTATGGCTACACCTTC
CASTSPGQGSYGYTF
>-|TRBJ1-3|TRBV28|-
TGTGCCAGCAGTCCCGACAGGTGGGCTGGAAACACCATATATTTT
CASSPDRWAGNTIYF
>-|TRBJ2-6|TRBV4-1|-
TGCGCCAGCAGCCAAGAAATGGTCTCTGGGGCCAACGTCCTGACTTTC
CASSQEMVSGANVLTF
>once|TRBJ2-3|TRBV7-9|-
TGTGCCAGCAGTCCCCTACCGGGAACAAAGGAAGATACGCAGTATTTT
CASSPLPGTKEDTQYF
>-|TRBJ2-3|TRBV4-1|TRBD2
TGCGCCAGCAGCCGAGAGAGGACTAGCGGGGGAGCAGATACGCAGTATTTT
CASSRERTSGGADTQYF
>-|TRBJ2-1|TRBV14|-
TGTGCCAGCAGCCAAGGGCCTGCGAGCGACGAGCAGTTCTTC
CASSQGPASDEQFF
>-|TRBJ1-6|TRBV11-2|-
TGTGCCAGCAGCCTGGACCGGGGCGGTAAAAATTCACCCCTCCACTTT
CASSLDRGGKNSPLHF
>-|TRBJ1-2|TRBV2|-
TGTGCCAGCAGTGAAGTTGGGGGAGGCTACACCTTC
CASSEVGGGYTF
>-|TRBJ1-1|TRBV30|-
TGTGCCTGGAAGGAGTTCACTGAAGCTTTCTTT
CAWKEFTEAFF
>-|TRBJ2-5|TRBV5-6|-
TGTGCCAGCAGTCCCATAATGCCTCAAGAGACCCAGTACTTC
CASSPIMPQETQYF
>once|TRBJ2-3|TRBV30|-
TGTGCCTGGAGTGTGGGGGCGGATACGCAGTATTTT
CAWSVGADTQYF
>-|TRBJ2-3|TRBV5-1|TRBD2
TGCGCCAGCAGCGGAACTAGCGGAGGCACAGATACGCAGTATTTT
CASSGTSGGTDTQYF
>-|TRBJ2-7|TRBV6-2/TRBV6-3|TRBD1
TGTGCCAGCAGTTGGGACAGGCGAACTAAGAGCTCCTACGAGCAGTACTTC
CASSWDRRTKSSYEQYF